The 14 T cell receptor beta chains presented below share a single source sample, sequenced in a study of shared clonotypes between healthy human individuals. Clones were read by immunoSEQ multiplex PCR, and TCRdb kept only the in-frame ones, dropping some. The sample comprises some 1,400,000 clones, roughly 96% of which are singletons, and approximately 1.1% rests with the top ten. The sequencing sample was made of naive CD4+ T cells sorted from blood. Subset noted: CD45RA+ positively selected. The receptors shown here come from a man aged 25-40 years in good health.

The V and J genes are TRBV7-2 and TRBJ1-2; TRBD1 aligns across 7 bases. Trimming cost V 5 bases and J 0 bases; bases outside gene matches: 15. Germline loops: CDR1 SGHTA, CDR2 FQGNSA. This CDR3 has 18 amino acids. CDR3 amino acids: CASSKTGGDRVANYGYTF. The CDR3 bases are TGTGCCAGCAGCAAAACGGGAGGGGACAGAGTAGCTAACTATGGCTACACCTTC.

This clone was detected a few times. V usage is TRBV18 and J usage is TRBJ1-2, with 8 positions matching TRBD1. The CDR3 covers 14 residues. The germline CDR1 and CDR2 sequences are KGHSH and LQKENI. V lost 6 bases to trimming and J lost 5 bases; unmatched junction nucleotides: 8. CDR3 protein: CASSRDRTLYGYTF. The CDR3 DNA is TGTGCCAGCTCGCGGGACAGGACACTATATGGCTACACCTTC.

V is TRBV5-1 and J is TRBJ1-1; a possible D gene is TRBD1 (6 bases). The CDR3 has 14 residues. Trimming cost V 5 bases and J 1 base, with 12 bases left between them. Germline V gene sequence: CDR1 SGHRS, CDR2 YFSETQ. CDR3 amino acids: CASRAGAPNTEAFF. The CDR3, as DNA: TGCGCCAGCAGGGCAGGGGCGCCGAACACTGAAGCTTTCTTT.

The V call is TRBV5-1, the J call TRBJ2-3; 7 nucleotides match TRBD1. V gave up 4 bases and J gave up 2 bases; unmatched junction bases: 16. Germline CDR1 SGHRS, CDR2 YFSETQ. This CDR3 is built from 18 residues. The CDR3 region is CASSQRRDSQTNTDTQYF. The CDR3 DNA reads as TGCGCCAGCAGCCAACGCCGGGACAGCCAGACCAACACAGATACGCAGTATTTT.

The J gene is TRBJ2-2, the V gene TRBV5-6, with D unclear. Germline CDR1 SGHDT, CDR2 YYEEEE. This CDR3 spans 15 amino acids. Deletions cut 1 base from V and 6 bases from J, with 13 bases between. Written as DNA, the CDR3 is TGTGCCAGCAGCTTGAGCCTAGTGAGACCCGGGGAGCTGTTTTTT. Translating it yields CASSLSLVRPGELFF.

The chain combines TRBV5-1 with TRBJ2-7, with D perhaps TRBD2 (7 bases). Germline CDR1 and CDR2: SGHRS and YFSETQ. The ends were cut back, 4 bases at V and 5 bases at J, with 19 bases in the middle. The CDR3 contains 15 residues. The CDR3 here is CASSRGAGESNEQYF. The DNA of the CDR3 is TGCGCCAGCAGCCGGGGGGCGGGAGAATCGAACGAGCAGTACTTC.

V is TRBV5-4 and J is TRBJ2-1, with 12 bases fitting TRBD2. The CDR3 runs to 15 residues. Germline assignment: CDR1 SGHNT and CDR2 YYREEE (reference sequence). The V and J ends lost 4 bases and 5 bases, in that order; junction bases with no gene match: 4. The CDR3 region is CASSNLAGGDNEQFF. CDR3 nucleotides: TGTGCCAGCAGCAATCTAGCGGGAGGGGACAATGAGCAGTTCTTC.

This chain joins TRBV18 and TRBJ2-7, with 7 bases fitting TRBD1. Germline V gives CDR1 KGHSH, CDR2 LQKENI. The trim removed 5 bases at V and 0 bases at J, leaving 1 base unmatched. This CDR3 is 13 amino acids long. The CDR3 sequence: CASSDRVSYEQYF. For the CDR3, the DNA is TGTGCCAGCTCAGACAGGGTCTCCTACGAGCAGTACTTC.

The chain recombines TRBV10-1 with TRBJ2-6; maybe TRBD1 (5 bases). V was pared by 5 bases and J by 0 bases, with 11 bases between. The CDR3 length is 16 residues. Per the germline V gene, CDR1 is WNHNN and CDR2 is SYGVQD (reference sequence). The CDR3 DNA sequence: TGCGCCAGCAGTAAGGGGCTGGGCTCTGGGGCCAACGTCCTGACTTTC. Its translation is CASSKGLGSGANVLTF.

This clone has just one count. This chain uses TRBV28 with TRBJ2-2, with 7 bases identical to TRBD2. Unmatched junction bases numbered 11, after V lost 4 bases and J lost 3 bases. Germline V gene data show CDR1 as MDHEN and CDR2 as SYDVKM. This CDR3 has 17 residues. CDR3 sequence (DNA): TGTGCCAGCAGTTCCCCCGGTCTAGCGGTCTACACCGGGGAGCTGTTTTTT. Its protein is CASSSPGLAVYTGELFF.

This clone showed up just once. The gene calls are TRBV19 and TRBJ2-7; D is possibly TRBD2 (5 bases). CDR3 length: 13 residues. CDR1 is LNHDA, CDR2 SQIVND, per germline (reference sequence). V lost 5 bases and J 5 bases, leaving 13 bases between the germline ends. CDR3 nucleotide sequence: TGTGCCAGTAGTGCCCCTACTAGGCACGAGCAGTACTTC. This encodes CASSAPTRHEQYF.

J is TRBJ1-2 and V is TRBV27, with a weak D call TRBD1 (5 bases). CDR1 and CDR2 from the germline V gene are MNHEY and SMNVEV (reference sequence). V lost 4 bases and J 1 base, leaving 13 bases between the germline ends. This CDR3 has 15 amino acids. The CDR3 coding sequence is TGTGCCAGCAGTTATGTGGCAGGGAATAACTATGGCTACACCTTC. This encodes CASSYVAGNNYGYTF.

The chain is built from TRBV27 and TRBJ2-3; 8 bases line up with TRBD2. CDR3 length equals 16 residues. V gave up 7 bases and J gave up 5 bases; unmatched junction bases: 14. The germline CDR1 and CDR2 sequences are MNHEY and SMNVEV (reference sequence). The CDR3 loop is CASKATKSGSRDTQYF. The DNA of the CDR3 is TGTGCCAGCAAAGCAACCAAGAGCGGGAGTAGAGATACGCAGTATTTT.

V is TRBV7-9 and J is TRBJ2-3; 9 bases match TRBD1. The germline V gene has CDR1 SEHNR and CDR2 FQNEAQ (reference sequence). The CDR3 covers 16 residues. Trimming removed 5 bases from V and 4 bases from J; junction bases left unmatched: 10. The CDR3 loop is CASSPLGQGEADTQYF. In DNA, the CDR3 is TGTGCCAGCAGCCCGTTGGGACAGGGAGAGGCAGATACGCAGTATTTT. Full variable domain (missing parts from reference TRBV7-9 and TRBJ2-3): DTGVSQNPRHKITKRGQNVTFRCDPISEHNRLYWYRQTLGQGPEFLTYFQNEAQLEKSRLLSDRFSAERPKGSFSTLEIQRTEQGDSAMYLCASSPLGQGEADTQYFGPGTRLTVL.